This T cell receptor beta chain derives from a study of vaccination and CD4 T cells after COVID-19. The overall study: Convalescent patients had positive nasal swab PCR results for SARS-CoV-2. Disease was mild in roughly nine and severe in one. At days 161 to 241 and at day 14 post-vaccination, a few convalescent patients were sampled. Study conclusions and caveats: Analysis of convalescent patients found that 304 of 307 vaccine-specific clones were spike mono-reactive. Only post-vaccination samples contained a median around 83% of the reactive clones in convalescent patients.

The CDR3 consists of 17 residues. Germline V gene sequence: CDR1 SGHTA, CDR2 FQGNSA. V lost 1 base, J lost 1 base, and 4 bases stayed unmatched. TCRdb called the PCR reads again in MiXCR, with one record for every CDR3 protein. The top ten hold roughly 5.9% of the sample, which has some 40,000 distinct CDR3 sequences, more than 35% seen once. Time point meaning: late sampling 161 to 241 days after vaccination in a few convalescent patients. This clonotype was picked up a small number of times. Its antigen remains unidentified. The gene calls are TRBV7-2 and TRBJ1-1, with TRBD1 identical over 12 bases. The clonotype originates from a human donor who had recovered from COVID-19. The sample here was CD4+ T cells from blood, taken about 7 months after SARS-CoV-2 vaccination. The CDR3 DNA reads as TGTGCCAGCAGCTTAGTGGGGACAGGGGGCTGGAACACTGAAGCTTTCTTT. Encoded protein: CASSLVGTGGWNTEAFF.